This TCR beta chain appears in the sequencing data of a study of blood T cell repertoires in COVID-19. The repertoire was sequenced with immunoSEQ multiplex PCR; TCRdb's copy has only in-frame clones and lacks some. The sample has 150,000 to 200,000 clones; 75% to 80% are singletons. This CDR3 has 13 amino acids. The germline V gene has CDR1 LGHDT and CDR2 YNNKEL (reference sequence). The V end was cut by 0 bases, the J end by 8 bases, with 10 bases between. The material sequenced was peripheral blood. The rearrangement uses TRBV3-1 (or the pseudogene TRBV3-2) and TRBJ1-2, with a weak D call TRBD1 (5 bases). The source of this sequence is a woman aged 45-59 years with active or convalescent COVID-19. The CDR3 DNA follows: TGTGCCAGCAGCCAAGAGGGGCGGCGCGGCTACACCTTC. Translated, it gives CASSQEGRRGYTF.